A single T cell receptor (beta chain) is shown here with its context. The source of the sample is a study of T cells in narcolepsy. Study-wide context: Donors had narcolepsy type 1 or type 2, or were healthy controls.

The method was immunoSEQ multiplex PCR; TCRdb's version includes in-frame clones alone and lacks a portion of them. The table includes tens of thousands of clones, under 85% detected once. The receptor comes from a human donor with narcolepsy. Material: CD45RA- memory CD4+ T cells from PBMCs.

The DNA of the CDR3 is TGTGCCAGCAGTTACGCACGGGGGGCCGCTTTCTTT. It translates to CASSYARGAAFF. The chain is built from TRBV6-5 and TRBJ1-1; D might be TRBD1 (6 bases). Germline values: CDR1 MNHEY, CDR2 SVGAGI. The CDR3 covers 12 residues. Trimming took 2 bases from V and 11 from J, leaving 12 bases between them.